The rows below give T cell receptor beta chains drawn from one sample of a study of blood T cell repertoires in COVID-19. The data were produced by immunoSEQ multiplex PCR, yet TCRdb's version contains in-frame clones alone and is incomplete. The sample contains 70,000 to 80,000 clones, about 90% of which appear only once. Source material: peripheral blood. The receptors here all came from a human donor in a cohort sampled during active COVID-19. Both conserved end residues are part of each CDR3. A D gene is named only where the DNA matches it firmly. The size field is filled for only some rows; it gives once, few, many or a size class.

-,TRBJ2-1,TRBD1,TRBV11-1,TGTGCCAGCAGCTTAATTCAGGGGGCAATTACCAATGAGCAGTTCTTC,CASSLIQGAITNEQFF
once,TRBJ2-5,-,TRBV6-2/TRBV6-3,TGTGCCAGCAGTTATGGCGCAGGGTACCAAGAGACCCAGTACTTC,CASSYGAGYQETQYF
-,TRBJ1-4,-,TRBV7-2,TGTGCCAGCAGCTTAGTAGGTCAGGCTAATGAAAAACTGTTTTTT,CASSLVGQANEKLFF
-,TRBJ1-5,-,TRBV7-9,TGTGCCAGCAGCCAGGGTTGGGGGCGACCCCAGCCCCAGCATTTT,CASSQGWGRPQPQHF
-,TRBJ2-1,TRBD1,TRBV7-9,TGTGCCAGCAGCATCACAGGGGTGGGAGAGCAGTTCTTC,CASSITGVGEQFF
-,TRBJ2-1,TRBD1,TRBV2,TGTGCCAGCAGTGAACCCCTGCTAGGGACAGGTAGGGCTGAGCAGTTCTTC,CASSEPLLGTGRAEQFF
-,TRBJ2-2,TRBD2,TRBV19,TGTGCCAGTAGTATCGATCTAGCGGGGGGGCCCGGGGAGCTGTTTTTT,CASSIDLAGGPGELFF
-,TRBJ2-7,-,TRBV9,TGTGCCAGCAGCGTAGGAGAGGACACATTCTACGAGCAGTACTTC,CASSVGEDTFYEQYF
-,TRBJ2-7,TRBD2,TRBV11-2,TGTGCCAGCAGCTTAGTTAGCGGGGGGCTCCGCTACGAGCAGTACTTC,CASSLVSGGLRYEQYF
-,TRBJ1-2,TRBD1,TRBV18,TGTGCCAGCTCACCGCCAGGACAGGGGGACTATGGCTACACCTTC,CASSPPGQGDYGYTF
-,TRBJ2-1,TRBD1,TRBV11-1,TGTGCCAGCAGCAAGGGACAGTACAATGAGCAGTTCTTC,CASSKGQYNEQFF
-,TRBJ1-3,-,TRBV19,TGTGCCAGTAGTTCCCCAATCCTCCCGGCTGGAAACACCATATATTTT,CASSSPILPAGNTIYF
-,TRBJ2-5,TRBD1,TRBV5-6,TGTGCCAGCAGCCCCGGGGACAGGGGGTATGAGACCCAGTACTTC,CASSPGDRGYETQYF
-,TRBJ1-4,-,TRBV9,TGTGCCAGCAGCGCGGCGGGTGAAAAACTGTTTTTT,CASSAAGEKLFF
-,TRBJ1-4,TRBD1,TRBV30,TGTGCCTGGACCAGGGGACAGCTTGAAAAACTGTTTTTT,CAWTRGQLEKLFF
-,TRBJ1-4,TRBD1,TRBV5-1,TGCGCCAGCAGCTTGGACAGGGGCGCCGCAACTAATGAAAAACTGTTTTTT,CASSLDRGAATNEKLFF
few,TRBJ1-5,TRBD1,TRBV10-3,TGTGCCATCAGTGACGGTGCGGGACAGGGACTAGGTAATCAGCCCCAGCATTTT,CAISDGAGQGLGNQPQHF
-,TRBJ1-3,TRBD1,TRBV10-3,TGTGCCATCAGCCCTGGACAGGCCTCTGGAAACACCATATATTTT,CAISPGQASGNTIYF
once,TRBJ2-1,TRBD1,TRBV24-1,TGTGCCACCTCCCGGGACAGCTACAATGAGCAGTTCTTC,CATSRDSYNEQFF
-,TRBJ1-6,TRBD1,TRBV6-1,TGTGCCAGCAGTGAAATCGGGCAGGGGGCTTGGAATTCACCCCTCCACTTT,CASSEIGQGAWNSPLHF
-,TRBJ2-1,TRBD1,TRBV19,TGTGCCAGTAGTCCCCAGACAGGGATTTACAATGAGCAGTTCTTC,CASSPQTGIYNEQFF
once,TRBJ1-3,-,TRBV5-1,TGCGCCAGTTCGACAGGAAACACCATATATTTT,CASSTGNTIYF
-,TRBJ2-7,TRBD2,TRBV10-1,TGCGCCAGCAGTGTCCAGACTAGCGGGGGGGCGAAGCAGTACTTC,CASSVQTSGGAKQYF
-,TRBJ1-6,-,TRBV27,TGTGCCAGCAGTTTAATGCACCAGAATTCACCCCTCCACTTT,CASSLMHQNSPLHF
-,TRBJ1-4,-,TRBV11-2,TGTGCCAGCAGCTTAGATCTCGGGGGGACGGAAAAACTGTTTTTT,CASSLDLGGTEKLFF
once,TRBJ1-1,-,TRBV18,TGTGCCAGCTCACCAGCAGATACGAACACTGAAGCTTTCTTT,CASSPADTNTEAFF
-,TRBJ1-2,-,TRBV7-9,TGTGCCAGCAGCTACCCCTCAGGGGTGGAAAATGGCTACACCTTC,CASSYPSGVENGYTF
-,TRBJ1-2,-,TRBV4-2,TGTGCCAGCAAAAGGGACCCAGCGGAGGGAGGCTATGGCTACACCTTC,CASKRDPAEGGYGYTF
-,TRBJ2-3,-,TRBV5-1,TGCGCCAGCAGCTTGGCAGGGCTCCAAGATACGCAGTATTTT,CASSLAGLQDTQYF
-,TRBJ1-4,-,TRBV7-6,TGTGCCAGCAGCTTAGGCGTGTACGGGGAGGAAAAACTGTTTTTT,CASSLGVYGEEKLFF
-,TRBJ2-2,-,TRBV10-2,TGCGCCAGCGCGGGACTTCCCGCAGGGGAGCTGTTTTTT,CASAGLPAGELFF
-,TRBJ2-7,TRBD1,TRBV6-2/TRBV6-3,TGTGCCAGCAGTGAGGGGACCGGGACAGGGCGGTGGGAGCAGTACTTC,CASSEGTGTGRWEQYF
-,TRBJ1-1,-,TRBV29-1,TGCAGCGTTGCAAAGTTGGGCCTAACAGGGCGTCTGACTGAAGCTTTCTTT,CSVAKLGLTGRLTEAFF
-,TRBJ2-3,-,TRBV5-6,TGTGCCAGCAGCTGGGCCGGGACTCGGATGCAGTATTTT,CASSWAGTRMQYF
-,TRBJ2-5,TRBD2,TRBV19,TGTGCCAGTAACCGACTAGCGGGGGGGCGAGAGACCCAGTACTTC,CASNRLAGGRETQYF
-,TRBJ1-6,-,TRBV2,TGTGCCACCAGACAGAACCTTGGTTCACCCCTCCACTTT,CATRQNLGSPLHF
-,TRBJ2-7,-,TRBV11-2,TGTGCCAGCAGCTTAGCGTACGAGCAGTACTTC,CASSLAYEQYF
-,TRBJ1-5,TRBD1,TRBV9,TGTGCCAGCAGCGCAGGACAGGGGGCTTATCAGCCCCAGCATTTT,CASSAGQGAYQPQHF
-,TRBJ2-3,TRBD2,TRBV5-6,TGTGCCAGCAGTCGACTAGCGGGGGGCCCCCTAAGCCAGTATTTT,CASSRLAGGPLSQYF
-,TRBJ2-1,TRBD1,TRBV24-1,TGTGCCACCAGTGATGCGACCGACAGGGGGGACAAGCAGTTCTTC,CATSDATDRGDKQFF
-,TRBJ1-2,TRBD1,TRBV2,TGTGCCAGCAGTCGGGACAGAGTCGACTATGGCTACACCTTC,CASSRDRVDYGYTF
-,TRBJ1-4,-,TRBV4-2,TGTGCCAGCAGCCCCTCTGAGGGAAAGGAAAAACTGTTTTTT,CASSPSEGKEKLFF
once,TRBJ2-7,-,TRBV21-1,TGTGCCAGCAGCCCTGGGACACCCTACGAGCAGTACTTC,CASSPGTPYEQYF
-,TRBJ1-2,-,TRBV5-6,TGTGCCAGCAGCTTACCCCAGACGGGGATCTATGGCTACACCTTC,CASSLPQTGIYGYTF